This TCR beta chain is from a study of T-cell reconstitution after alpha-beta-depleted transplantation in children. Whole-study findings and limits: T-cell counts and diversity at one year following transplant were attributed mainly to newly produced T cells. From surviving recipient T cells and thymic progenitors came the high day-60 TCRbeta diversity observed in some patients. At around two months after transplant, the alpha-beta T cells were reportedly derived from several hundred expanded clones that came from non-depleted graft cells.

This CDR3 is 14 amino acids long. V gave up 2 bases and J gave up 2 bases, with 9 bases separating them. CDR1 and CDR2 from the germline V gene are KGHSH and LQKENI. A TCRbeta library incorporating unique molecular identifiers was prepared. TCRdb reprocessed the PCR reads with MiXCR, giving one entry per CDR3 protein. Found here are 700,000 to 850,000 distinct CDR3 sequences, approximately 15% of them singletons; the top ten hold approximately 5%. In the case of this clonotype: Its target is not known.

The receptor's source is a male patient aged 10-17 years who had a stem cell transplant for acute lymphoblastic leukemia, so the T cells may come from the graft donor. The chain couples TRBV18 to TRBJ2-5; no definite D call. The input for sequencing was PBMCs, mostly from graft donor cells, taken 360 days after TCRalphabeta/CD19-depleted stem cell transplant. In DNA form, the CDR3 reads TGTGCCAGCTCACCAAGGATGTATCAAGAGACCCAGTACTTC. Protein product: CASSPRMYQETQYF.